This record looks at one TCR beta chain sequence and its context. This sample is drawn from a study of T cell responses to AZD1222 COVID-19 vaccine. CDR1 is SGHDT and CDR2 is YYEEEE in the germline V gene. The CDR3 runs 14 residues. V was clipped by 5 bases and J by 6 bases, with 18 bases between them. This table comes from immunoSEQ multiplex PCR, and its TCRdb copy is limited to in-frame clones, with some not included. Found here are roughly 150,000 clones, about 91% of them singletons; the top ten hold over 3%. The sequence came from an adult who received the AZD1222 COVID-19 vaccine. The genes are TRBV5-6 and TRBJ2-7; D might be TRBD1 (6 bases). Sample: peripheral blood, taken 28 days after the second AZD1222 dose. This CDR3 is CASSRDTGTGEQYF. CDR3 DNA sequence: TGTGCCAGCAGTCGGGACACGGGCACGGGCGAGCAGTACTTC.